Listed below are T cell receptor beta chains from one sample, sequenced in a study of shared clonotypes between healthy human individuals. Assay: immunoSEQ multiplex PCR; the TCRdb copy retains only in-frame clones and omits some. The sample comprises 2 million to 3 million clones, 80% to 95% of which are singletons, and about 0.39% rests with the top ten. Material for sequencing was naive CD4+ T cells from PBMCs. All receptors come from a man between 18 and 35 years old in good health. Some clones in this sample may be carry-over from other donors' samples. The CDR3 runs from the conserved cysteine through the conserved F or W. A D gene is named only where the DNA matches it firmly. Clone size is not always given. Where it is, it says once, few, many or a class for expanded clones.

v_call	d_call	clone_size	j_call	cdr3_aa	cdr3_nt
TRBV5-1	TRBD2	.	TRBJ2-3	CASSPGLAGARGYQYF	TGCGCCAGCAGCCCCGGACTAGCGGGTGCGAGGGGCTACCAGTATTTT
TRBV25-1	.	.	TRBJ2-2	CASTRQTNTGELFF	TGTGCCAGCACCCGACAGACGAACACCGGGGAGCTGTTTTTT
TRBV9	.	.	TRBJ1-5	CASSSPPRYSNQPQHF	TGTGCCAGCAGCTCCCCTCCCAGATATAGCAATCAGCCCCAGCATTTT
TRBV15	.	.	TRBJ1-4	CATSRRGSTRDEKLFF	TGTGCCACCAGCCGTAGAGGAAGTACTCGGGATGAAAAACTGTTTTTT
TRBV7-3	.	once	TRBJ1-1	CASSLGPTQLGTEAFF	TGTGCCAGCAGCTTGGGTCCGACACAACTTGGGACTGAAGCTTTCTTT
TRBV15	.	once	TRBJ1-1	CATSRDSGRLRTEAFF	TGTGCCACCAGCAGAGATTCGGGCCGGTTACGGACTGAAGCTTTCTTT
TRBV19	.	.	TRBJ2-7	CASSTRATFRDEQYF	TGTGCCAGTAGTACCCGGGCCACCTTCCGGGACGAGCAGTACTTC
TRBV7-9	.	.	TRBJ2-7	CASSLVHYEQYF	TGTGCCAGCAGCTTAGTCCACTACGAGCAGTACTTC
TRBV19	.	.	TRBJ2-1	CASSIDLTYNEQFF	TGTGCCAGTAGTATAGATCTAACCTACAATGAGCAGTTCTTC
TRBV12-5	.	.	TRBJ2-3	CASGRDLDTQYF	TGTGCTAGTGGTAGGGACCTTGATACGCAGTATTTT
TRBV5-4	TRBD1	.	TRBJ1-6	CASSGTGGSPLHF	TGTGCCAGCAGCGGGACAGGGGGTTCACCCCTCCACTTT
TRBV5-4	TRBD1	.	TRBJ2-5	CASSTQQGFGSRGETQYF	TGTGCCAGCAGCACCCAACAGGGGTTCGGTTCGCGTGGGGAGACCCAGTACTTC
TRBV7-7	.	.	TRBJ2-5	CASSLDAGQTQYF	TGTGCCAGCAGCTTAGACGCTGGGCAGACCCAGTACTTC
TRBV5-6	.	.	TRBJ2-2	CASSLWGAWELFF	TGTGCCAGCAGCTTGTGGGGCGCTTGGGAGCTGTTTTTT
TRBV9	.	.	TRBJ2-3	CASGAVSTDTQYF	TGTGCCAGCGGAGCGGTTAGCACAGATACGCAGTATTTT
TRBV7-7	.	.	TRBJ2-5	CASSLEGGHPQETQYF	TGTGCCAGCAGCTTAGAGGGGGGACACCCCCAAGAGACCCAGTACTTC
TRBV6-4	.	.	TRBJ1-6	CASSETLLGSPLHF	TGTGCCAGCAGTGAGACCCTCCTTGGTTCACCCCTCCACTTT
TRBV9	.	.	TRBJ2-7	CASSVGSWGYEQYF	TGTGCCAGCAGCGTAGGTTCGTGGGGCTACGAGCAGTACTTC
TRBV9	.	.	TRBJ1-4	CASSVGSLGEKLFF	TGTGCCAGCAGCGTAGGGTCACTGGGTGAAAAACTGTTTTTT
TRBV27	TRBD1	.	TRBJ2-7	CASRPGQIPYEQYF	TGTGCCAGCAGACCGGGACAGATACCCTACGAGCAGTACTTC
TRBV5-5	.	.	TRBJ2-2	CASSPQIYTGELFF	TGTGCCAGCAGCCCCCAGATTTACACCGGGGAGCTGTTTTTT
TRBV28	.	.	TRBJ1-2	CASRKGRFVGYTF	TGTGCCAGCAGGAAGGGGAGGTTCGTTGGCTACACCTTC
TRBV5-1	TRBD1	many	TRBJ1-1	CASSLQGGPNTEAFF	TGCGCCAGCAGCTTACAGGGGGGCCCGAACACTGAAGCTTTCTTT
TRBV27	.	.	TRBJ1-1	CASSSMPHTEAFF	TGTGCCAGCAGTTCCATGCCCCACACTGAAGCTTTCTTT
TRBV5-1	TRBD1	.	TRBJ2-6	CASITGQGTRGANVLTF	TGCGCCAGCATCACGGGACAGGGGACTCGTGGGGCCAACGTCCTGACTTTC
TRBV28	TRBD1	.	TRBJ1-3	CASSLGGTAGNTIYF	TGTGCCAGCAGTTTAGGGGGGACAGCTGGAAACACCATATATTTT
TRBV19	.	.	TRBJ1-5	CASTPREGTGQPQHF	TGTGCCAGTACCCCCCGGGAGGGGACCGGCCAGCCCCAGCATTTT
TRBV11-2	.	once	TRBJ2-3	CASSLAAGDTQYF	TGTGCCAGCAGCTTAGCAGCCGGAGATACGCAGTATTTT
TRBV15	.	few	TRBJ2-7	CATSRGRFYEQYF	TGTGCCACCAGCAGAGGACGGTTCTACGAGCAGTACTTC
TRBV13	.	.	TRBJ2-7	CASSPLGQRNSYEQYF	TGTGCCAGCAGCCCCCTAGGACAGCGAAACTCCTACGAGCAGTACTTC
TRBV28	.	.	TRBJ1-2	CASSLQGAGYTF	TGTGCCAGCAGTTTGCAGGGTGCCGGCTACACCTTC
TRBV10-3	.	.	TRBJ1-5	CAIGDSHSNQPQHF	TGTGCCATCGGTGACAGTCATAGCAATCAGCCCCAGCATTTT
TRBV11-2	.	.	TRBJ2-2	CASSSLARVGELFF	TGTGCCAGCAGCTCTCTAGCGCGGGTAGGGGAGCTGTTTTTT
TRBV28	.	.	TRBJ1-4	CASSPGPSLRELFF	TGTGCCAGCAGTCCCGGACCATCGCTGAGGGAACTGTTTTTT
TRBV18	TRBD2	.	TRBJ2-7	CASSPPGTSGTYEQYF	TGTGCCAGCTCACCGCCGGGGACTAGCGGTACCTACGAGCAGTACTTC
TRBV11-2	.	.	TRBJ1-1	CASSLVLENTEAFF	TGTGCCAGCAGCTTAGTGTTGGAGAACACTGAAGCTTTCTTT
TRBV7-9	.	.	TRBJ2-4	CASSLAPGSQYF	TGTGCCAGCAGCTTAGCCCCAGGGTCTCAGTACTTC
TRBV6-1	.	.	TRBJ1-4	CASSEWEKLFF	TGTGCCAGCAGTGAATGGGAAAAACTGTTTTTT
TRBV28	.	once	TRBJ1-5	CASRPQGRQPQHF	TGTGCCAGCAGACCTCAGGGGAGGCAGCCCCAGCATTTT
TRBV19	.	.	TRBJ2-1	CASSAISDEQFF	TGTGCCAGTAGTGCTATTAGCGATGAGCAGTTCTTC
TRBV4-3	TRBD2	.	TRBJ2-7	CASSRVSVAGGPYEQYF	TGCGCCAGCAGCCGGGTTTCCGTAGCGGGAGGCCCCTACGAGCAGTACTTC
TRBV19	.	.	TRBJ2-5	CASSADGETQYF	TGTGCCAGTAGTGCCGATGGAGAGACCCAGTACTTC
TRBV21-1	.	.	TRBJ2-5	CASSAKTGGGGGRQETQYF	TGTGCCAGCAGCGCCAAAACAGGGGGCGGCGGCGGTCGGCAAGAGACCCAGTACTTC
TRBV5-4	.	.	TRBJ2-3	CASSPLPSTDTQYF	TGTGCCAGCAGCCCTCTTCCTAGCACAGATACGCAGTATTTT
TRBV5-1	TRBD1	.	TRBJ1-6	CASSFDVGGLGSPLHF	TGCGCCAGCAGCTTTGATGTAGGGGGCTTAGGTTCACCCCTCCACTTT
TRBV18	.	.	TRBJ1-5	CASSLGGRRNQPQHF	TGTGCCAGCTCACTCGGGGGTAGGAGAAATCAGCCCCAGCATTTT
TRBV28	TRBD2	.	TRBJ2-7	CASSLTYQRDPSPIEQYF	TGTGCCAGCAGTCTCACATACCAGCGGGACCCGTCCCCGATCGAGCAGTACTTC
TRBV11-3	.	.	TRBJ1-1	CASSPSGLNTEAFF	TGTGCCAGCAGCCCCAGTGGACTCAACACTGAAGCTTTCTTT
TRBV9	.	.	TRBJ1-3	CASSSDRASGNTIYF	TGTGCCAGCAGCTCCGACAGAGCCTCCGGAAACACCATATATTTT
TRBV5-1	TRBD1	.	TRBJ2-4	CASSPGTEGDIQYF	TGCGCCAGCAGCCCGGGGACAGAAGGGGACATTCAGTACTTC
TRBV6-1	TRBD1	.	TRBJ1-2	CASRAPGQGTFGYTF	TGTGCCAGCAGGGCCCCGGGACAGGGGACGTTTGGCTACACCTTC
TRBV11-2	TRBD2	.	TRBJ2-5	CASSSSGRAWETQYF	TGTGCCAGCAGCTCTAGCGGGAGGGCATGGGAGACCCAGTACTTC
TRBV7-3	TRBD2	.	TRBJ2-1	CASSLTPISSGRVGEQFF	TGTGCCAGCAGCTTAACCCCCATATCCAGCGGGAGGGTAGGGGAGCAGTTCTTC